The entry below gives a single TCR beta chain sequence along with its context. Its recognized antigen is unknown. Per-base qualities were not stored, and no clone one base away is much larger. TCRbeta CDR3 regions were amplified from genomic DNA by means of the immunoSEQ Assay, a bias-controlled multiplex PCR. Processing in the source paper ran as follows. The number of nucleated cells in each sample was estimated by amplification of reference gene primers within the assay. Sequence reads were collapsed and filtered to measure the absolute abundance of every unique TCRbeta CDR3 rearrangement. For each sample, productive Simpson clonality was calculated by taking the square root of Simpson's diversity index across productive rearrangements. The source is immuneACCESS, and TCRdb retained only in-frame sequences with V and J called. Part of the clones is not carried over; for the studies checked, unresolved V genes explain less than half of this, and the remainder is unexplained. The DNA was the basis for D and trimming; V, J and clone size are from that table. The sample table contains approximately 29,000 clones; only one count was recorded for about 89% of them. Roughly an eighth of the sample is taken by the ten largest.

Collaborating institutions collected whole blood in K2EDTA tubes following their own protocols. For TCRbeta analysis, collaborators shipped samples in one of three forms: frozen whole blood, isolated PBMCs, or DNA extracted from either of those sample types. Based on the germline V gene, the CDR1 and CDR2 sequences are SGDLS and YYNGEE. Cut back by 3 bases and 2 bases, the V and J ends lie 26 bases apart. The CDR3 goes from the cysteine to the phenylalanine over 19 residues. Solely the CDR3 DNA is kept, with 57 bases framed from the first base. The sample comes from a study of blood T cell repertoires in COVID-19 (dated by TCRdb to 2018 to 2020). Broadly, across the study: Samples from collaborators originated in the United States, Italy and Spain and spanned both the acute and convalescent phases of COVID-19. The repertoires were made available in a free public database intended to serve as a resource for research on the immune response to SARS-CoV-2. The dataset comprised deeply sampled blood TCRbeta repertoires from subjects exposed to, actively infected with, or recovered from COVID-19. A de-identified subject ID, COVID-19 status, age in years and sex were almost always included in the sample metadata. The material from the prospective study consisted of cDNA or gDNA derived from T cells, B-cell-depleted T cells, or PBMCs. Samples were obtained from the ongoing ImmuneRACE study (first 160 participants) and from about 1,300 subjects provided by 6 global collaborators. Where available, HLA class I and class II types were taken from metadata supplied by the sample provider and were not determined by assay-based typing.

Here is what the overall study found, with its caveats: The amount of clinical and demographic metadata varied by source and participant and was provided uncurated.

This receptor chain uses TRBV9 and TRBJ2-5; D gene: possibly TRBD2, on 6 matching bases. Sequencing was done on a sample of peripheral blood. The clonotype originates from a man between 65 and 85 years old with active COVID-19. The DNA is as follows: TGTGCCAGCAGCGACAATCCTAGCGACAAGAATATTCCGCAAGAGACCCAGTACTTC. Translated, this is CASSDNPSDKNIPQETQYF.